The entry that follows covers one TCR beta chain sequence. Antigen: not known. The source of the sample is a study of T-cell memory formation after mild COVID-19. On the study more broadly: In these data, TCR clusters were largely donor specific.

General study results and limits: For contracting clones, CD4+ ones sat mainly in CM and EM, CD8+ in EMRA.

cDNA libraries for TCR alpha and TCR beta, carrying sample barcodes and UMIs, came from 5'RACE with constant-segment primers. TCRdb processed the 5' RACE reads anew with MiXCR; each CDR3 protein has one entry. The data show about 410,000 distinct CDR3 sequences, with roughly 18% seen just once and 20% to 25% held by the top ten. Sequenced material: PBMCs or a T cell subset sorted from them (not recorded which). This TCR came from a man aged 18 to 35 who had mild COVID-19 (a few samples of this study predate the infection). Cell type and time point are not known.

The CDR3 DNA is TGTGCCATCAGGGATCCGGGACAGTCTACTTGGAACACTGAAGCTTTCTTT. Translation gives CAIRDPGQSTWNTEAFF. V and J are TRBV10-3 and TRBJ1-1; 7 bases are a match to TRBD1. In germline, CDR1 is ENHRY, CDR2 SYGVKD. There are 17 residues in the CDR3. V was pared by 6 bases and J by 1 base, with 14 bases of the junction left unmatched.